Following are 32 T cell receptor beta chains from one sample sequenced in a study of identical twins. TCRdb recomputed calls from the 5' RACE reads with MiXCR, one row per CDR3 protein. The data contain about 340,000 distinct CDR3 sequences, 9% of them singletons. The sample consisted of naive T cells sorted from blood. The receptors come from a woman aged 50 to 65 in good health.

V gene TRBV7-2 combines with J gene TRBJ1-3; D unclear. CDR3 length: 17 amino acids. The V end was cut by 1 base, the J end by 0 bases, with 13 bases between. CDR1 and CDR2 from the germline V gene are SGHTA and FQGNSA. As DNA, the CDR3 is TGTGCCAGCAGCTTAGTGCGGCAGGCTCGCTCTGGAAACACCATATATTTT. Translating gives CASSLVRQARSGNTIYF.

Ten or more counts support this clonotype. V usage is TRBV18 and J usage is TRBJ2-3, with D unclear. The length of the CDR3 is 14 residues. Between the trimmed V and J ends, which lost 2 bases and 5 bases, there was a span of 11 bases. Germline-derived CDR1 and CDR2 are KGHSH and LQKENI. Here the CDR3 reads CASSPEVVRDTQYF. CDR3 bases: TGTGCCAGCTCACCAGAGGTTGTGAGAGATACGCAGTATTTT.

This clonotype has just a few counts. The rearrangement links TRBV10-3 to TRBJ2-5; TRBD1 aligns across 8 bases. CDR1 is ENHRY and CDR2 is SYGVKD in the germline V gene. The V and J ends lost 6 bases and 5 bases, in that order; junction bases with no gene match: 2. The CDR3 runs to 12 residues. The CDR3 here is CAISRDRETQYF. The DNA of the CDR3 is TGTGCCATCAGCAGGGACAGGGAGACCCAGTACTTC.

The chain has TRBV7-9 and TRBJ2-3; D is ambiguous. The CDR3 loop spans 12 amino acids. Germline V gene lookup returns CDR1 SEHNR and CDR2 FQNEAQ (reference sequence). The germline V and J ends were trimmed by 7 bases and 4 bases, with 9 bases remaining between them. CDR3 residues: CASNSKPDTQYF. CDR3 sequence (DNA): TGTGCCAGCAACTCTAAGCCAGATACGCAGTATTTT.

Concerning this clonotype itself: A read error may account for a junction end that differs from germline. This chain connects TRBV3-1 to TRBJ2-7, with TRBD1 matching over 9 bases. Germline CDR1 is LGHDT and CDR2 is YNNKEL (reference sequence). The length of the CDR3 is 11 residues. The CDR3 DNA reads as TGTGCCAGCAGCCTCAAGGGGGACAGGGTTTTC. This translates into CASSLKGDRVF.

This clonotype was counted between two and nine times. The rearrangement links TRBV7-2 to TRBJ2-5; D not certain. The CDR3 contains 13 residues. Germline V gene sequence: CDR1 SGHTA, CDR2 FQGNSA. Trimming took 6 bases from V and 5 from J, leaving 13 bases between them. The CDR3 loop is CASRETFWETQYF. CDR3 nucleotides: TGTGCCAGCAGGGAAACCTTTTGGGAGACCCAGTACTTC.

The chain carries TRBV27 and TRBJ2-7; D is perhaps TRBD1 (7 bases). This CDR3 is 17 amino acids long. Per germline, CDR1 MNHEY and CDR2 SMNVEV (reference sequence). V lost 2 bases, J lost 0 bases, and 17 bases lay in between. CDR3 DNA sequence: TGTGCCAGCAGTTTAGTCCCAGGCCAGGGGGGCTCCTACGAGCAGTACTTC. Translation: CASSLVPGQGGSYEQYF.

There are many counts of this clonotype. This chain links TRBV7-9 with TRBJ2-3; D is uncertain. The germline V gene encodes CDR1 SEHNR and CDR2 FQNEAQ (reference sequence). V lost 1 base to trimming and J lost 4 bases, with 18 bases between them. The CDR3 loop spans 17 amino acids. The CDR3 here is CASSLEPSGRESDTQYF. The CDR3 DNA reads TGTGCCAGCAGCTTAGAGCCCTCTGGTAGGGAATCAGATACGCAGTATTTT.

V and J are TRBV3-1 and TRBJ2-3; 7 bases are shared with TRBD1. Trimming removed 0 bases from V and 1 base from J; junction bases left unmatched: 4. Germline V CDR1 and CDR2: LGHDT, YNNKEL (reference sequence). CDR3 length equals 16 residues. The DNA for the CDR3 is TGTGCCAGCAGCCAAGATCGAGACAGGGGCACAGATACGCAGTATTTT. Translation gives CASSQDRDRGTDTQYF.

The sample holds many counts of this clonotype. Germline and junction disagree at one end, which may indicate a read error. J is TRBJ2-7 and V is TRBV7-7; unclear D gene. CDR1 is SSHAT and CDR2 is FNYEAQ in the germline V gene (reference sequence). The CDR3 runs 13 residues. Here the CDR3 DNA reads TGTGCTAGCAGCTTAGAACTCGCCAACGAGCAGTACTTC. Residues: CASSLELANEQYF.

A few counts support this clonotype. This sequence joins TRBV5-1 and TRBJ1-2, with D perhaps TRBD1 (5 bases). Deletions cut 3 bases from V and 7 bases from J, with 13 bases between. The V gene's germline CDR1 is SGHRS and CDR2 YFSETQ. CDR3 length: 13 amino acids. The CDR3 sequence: CASSSGTAGGYTF. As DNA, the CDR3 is TGCGCCAGCAGCTCCGGGACGGCGGGTGGCTACACCTTC.

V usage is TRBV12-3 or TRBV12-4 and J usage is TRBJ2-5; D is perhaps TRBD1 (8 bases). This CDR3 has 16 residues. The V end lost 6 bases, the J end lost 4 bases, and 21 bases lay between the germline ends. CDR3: CASSPNTGGEGETQYF. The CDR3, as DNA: TGTGCCAGCAGCCCAAACACAGGGGGGGAAGGAGAGACCCAGTACTTC.

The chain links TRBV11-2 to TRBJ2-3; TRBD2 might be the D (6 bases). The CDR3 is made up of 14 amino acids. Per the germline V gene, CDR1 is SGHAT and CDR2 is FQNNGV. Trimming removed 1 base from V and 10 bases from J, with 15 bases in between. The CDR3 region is CASSLVGSGAAQYF. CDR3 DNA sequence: TGTGCCAGCAGCTTAGTGGGATCGGGAGCGGCGCAGTATTTT.

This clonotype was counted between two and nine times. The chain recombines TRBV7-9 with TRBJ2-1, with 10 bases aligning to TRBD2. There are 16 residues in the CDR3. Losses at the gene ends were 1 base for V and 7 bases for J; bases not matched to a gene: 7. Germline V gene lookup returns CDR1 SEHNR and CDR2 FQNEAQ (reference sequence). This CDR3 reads CASSLGAGGPPNEQFF. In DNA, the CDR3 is TGTGCCAGCAGCTTAGGAGCGGGAGGGCCCCCGAATGAGCAGTTCTTC.

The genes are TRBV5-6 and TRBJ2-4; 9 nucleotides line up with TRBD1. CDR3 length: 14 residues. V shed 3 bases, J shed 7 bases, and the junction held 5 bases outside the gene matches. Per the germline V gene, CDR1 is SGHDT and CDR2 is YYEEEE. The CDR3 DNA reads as TGTGCCAGCAGCTGGGGGGGGACAGGGAACATTCAGTACTTC. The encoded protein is CASSWGGTGNIQYF.

The CDR3 region has the DNA TGCAGTGCTAGAGTGGGGAAGGATCAGCCCCAGCATTTT. Residues: CSARVGKDQPQHF. The rearrangement links TRBV20-1 to TRBJ1-5; D remains ambiguous. V lost 1 base, J lost 5 bases, and 9 bases lay in between. This CDR3 comprises 13 residues. Germline V gene lookup returns CDR1 DFQATT and CDR2 SNEGSKA (reference sequence).

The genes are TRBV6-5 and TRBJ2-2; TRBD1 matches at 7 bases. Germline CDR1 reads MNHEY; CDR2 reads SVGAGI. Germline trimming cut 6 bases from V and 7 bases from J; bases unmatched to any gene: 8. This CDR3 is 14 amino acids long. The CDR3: CASSLGQRVGELFF. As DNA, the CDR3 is TGTGCCAGCAGCTTGGGACAGAGAGTCGGGGAGCTGTTTTTT.

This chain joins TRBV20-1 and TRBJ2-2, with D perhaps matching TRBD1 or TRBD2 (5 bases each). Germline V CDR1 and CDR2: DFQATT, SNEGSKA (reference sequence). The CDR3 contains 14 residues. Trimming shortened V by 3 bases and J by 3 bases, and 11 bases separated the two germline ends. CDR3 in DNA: TGCAGTGCTAGGAGGGGAAGGGACACCGGGGAGCTGTTTTTT. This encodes CSARRGRDTGELFF.

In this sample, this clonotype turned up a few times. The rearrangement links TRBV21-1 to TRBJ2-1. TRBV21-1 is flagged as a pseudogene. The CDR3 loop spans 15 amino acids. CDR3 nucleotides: TGTGCCAGCAGCAATAAGTGGGAGTACTACAATGAGCAGTTCTTC. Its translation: CASSNKWEYYNEQFF.

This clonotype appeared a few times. This CDR3 reads CASSGPIGLAGEDRSTDTQYF. DNA for the CDR3: TGCGCCAGCAGTGGGCCTATCGGGCTAGCGGGAGAGGATAGGTCGACAGATACGCAGTATTTT. J is TRBJ2-3 and V is TRBV10-2; 10 positions agree with TRBD2. Trimming cost V 4 bases and J 3 bases; bases outside gene matches: 22. The CDR3 runs to 21 residues. Germline CDR1 is WSHSY and CDR2 is SAAADI.

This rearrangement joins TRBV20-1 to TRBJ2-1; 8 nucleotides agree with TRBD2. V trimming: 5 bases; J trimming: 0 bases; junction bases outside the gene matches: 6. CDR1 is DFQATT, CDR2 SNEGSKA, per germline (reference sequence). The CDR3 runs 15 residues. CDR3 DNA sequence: TGCAGTGCTGACCGGGGGGGACCCTCCTACAATGAGCAGTTCTTC. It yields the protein CSADRGGPSYNEQFF.

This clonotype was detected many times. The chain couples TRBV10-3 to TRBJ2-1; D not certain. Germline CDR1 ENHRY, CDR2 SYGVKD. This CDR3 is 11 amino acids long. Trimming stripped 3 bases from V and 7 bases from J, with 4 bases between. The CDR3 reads CAISDPNEQFF. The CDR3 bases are TGTGCCATCAGTGACCCGAATGAGCAGTTCTTC.

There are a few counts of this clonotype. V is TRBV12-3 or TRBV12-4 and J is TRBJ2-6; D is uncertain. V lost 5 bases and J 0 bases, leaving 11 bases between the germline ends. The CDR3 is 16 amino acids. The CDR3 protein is CASSDRSGSGANVLTF. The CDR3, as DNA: TGTGCCAGCAGTGACCGGTCGGGCTCTGGGGCCAACGTCCTGACTTTC.

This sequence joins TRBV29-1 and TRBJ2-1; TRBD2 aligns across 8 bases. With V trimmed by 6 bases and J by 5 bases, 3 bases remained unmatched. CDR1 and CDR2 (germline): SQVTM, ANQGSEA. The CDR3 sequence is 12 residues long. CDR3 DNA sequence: TGCAGCGTGACTAGCGCCCACAATGAGCAGTTCTTC. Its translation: CSVTSAHNEQFF.

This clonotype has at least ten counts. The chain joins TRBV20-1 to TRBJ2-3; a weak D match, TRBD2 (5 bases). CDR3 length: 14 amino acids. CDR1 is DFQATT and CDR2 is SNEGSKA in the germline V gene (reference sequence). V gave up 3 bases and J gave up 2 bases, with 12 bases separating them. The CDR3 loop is CSASPGNPTDTQYF. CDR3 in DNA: TGCAGTGCTAGCCCGGGAAATCCCACAGATACGCAGTATTTT.

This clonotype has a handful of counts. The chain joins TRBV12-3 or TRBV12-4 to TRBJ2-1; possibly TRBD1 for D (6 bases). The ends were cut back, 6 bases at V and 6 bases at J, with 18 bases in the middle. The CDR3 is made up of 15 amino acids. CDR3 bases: TGTGCCAGCAGCTCTAATACGGACAGACGCAATGAGCAGTTCTTC. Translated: CASSSNTDRRNEQFF.

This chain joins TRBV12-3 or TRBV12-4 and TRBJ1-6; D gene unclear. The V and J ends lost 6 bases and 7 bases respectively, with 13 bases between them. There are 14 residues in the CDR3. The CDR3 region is CASSLGVINSPLHF. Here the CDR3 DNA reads TGTGCCAGCAGCTTGGGAGTTATCAATTCACCCCTCCACTTT.

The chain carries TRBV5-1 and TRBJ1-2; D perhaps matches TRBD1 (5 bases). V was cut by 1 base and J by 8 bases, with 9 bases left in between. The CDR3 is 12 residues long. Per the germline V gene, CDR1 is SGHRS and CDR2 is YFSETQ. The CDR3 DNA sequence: TGCGCCAGCAGCTTGTTAGGGGACGGCTACACCTTC. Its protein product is CASSLLGDGYTF. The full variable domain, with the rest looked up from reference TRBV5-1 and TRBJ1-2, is KAGVTQTPRYLIKTRGQQVTLSCSPISGHRSVSWYQQTPGQGLQFLFEYFSETQRNKGNFPGRFSGRQFSNSRSEMNVSTLELGDSALYLCASSLLGDGYTFGSGTRLTVV.

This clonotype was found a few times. CDR3 sequence: CASSYSTGGRDTQYF. The CDR3 DNA follows: TGTGCCAGCAGTTACTCGACGGGGGGCAGGGATACGCAGTATTTT. The chain employs TRBV6-6 and TRBJ2-3, with D possibly matching TRBD2 (7 bases). Germline-derived CDR1 and CDR2 are MNHNY and SVGAGI (reference sequence). CDR3 length: 15 amino acids. V was clipped by 0 bases and J by 6 bases, with 13 bases between them.

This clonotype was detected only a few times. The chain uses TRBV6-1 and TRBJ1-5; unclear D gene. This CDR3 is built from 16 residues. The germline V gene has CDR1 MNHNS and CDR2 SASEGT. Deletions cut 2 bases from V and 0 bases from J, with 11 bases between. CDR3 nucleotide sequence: TGTGCCAGCAGTGAACAGGACGGATATAGCAATCAGCCCCAGCATTTT. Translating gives CASSEQDGYSNQPQHF.

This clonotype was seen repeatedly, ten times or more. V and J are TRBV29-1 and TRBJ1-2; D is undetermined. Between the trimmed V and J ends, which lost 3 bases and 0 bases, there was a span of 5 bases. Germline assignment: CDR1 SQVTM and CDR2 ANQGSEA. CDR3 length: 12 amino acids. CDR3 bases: TGCAGCGTTGAGACGGCTAACTATGGCTACACCTTC. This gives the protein CSVETANYGYTF.

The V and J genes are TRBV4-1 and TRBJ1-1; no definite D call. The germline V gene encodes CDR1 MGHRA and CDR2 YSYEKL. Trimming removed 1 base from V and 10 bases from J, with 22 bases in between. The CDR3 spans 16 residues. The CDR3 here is CASSQASRRESGTAFF. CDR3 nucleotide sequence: TGCGCCAGCAGCCAAGCGTCACGGAGGGAAAGTGGTACAGCTTTCTTT.